Shown below are 2 T cell receptor beta chains from a single sample sequenced in a study of T cells expressing NK-cell markers. TCRdb reanalyzed the 5' RACE reads, giving one entry per CDR3 protein sequence and no DNA. Its table lists some 190,000 distinct CDR3 sequences. Sequencing used blood T cells: a sorted CD56 or NKG2C T cell subset, CD4+ or CD8+ T cells, or bulk PBMC T cells (not recorded which). The receptors originated from a man aged 18-69 years in good health.

V gene TRBV6-5 combines with J gene TRBJ1-1; TCRdb calls TRBD1, which cannot be checked without DNA. This CDR3 region has 16 residues. Germline loops: CDR1 MNHEY, CDR2 SVGAGI. CDR3 protein: CASSNGQGFLNTEAFF.

The CDR3: CASSGLDEQFF. V usage is TRBV11-2 and J usage is TRBJ2-1; TCRdb indicates TRBD2, and absent DNA this call remains unverified. The germline V gene encodes CDR1 SGHAT and CDR2 FQNNGV. The CDR3 length is 11 residues.